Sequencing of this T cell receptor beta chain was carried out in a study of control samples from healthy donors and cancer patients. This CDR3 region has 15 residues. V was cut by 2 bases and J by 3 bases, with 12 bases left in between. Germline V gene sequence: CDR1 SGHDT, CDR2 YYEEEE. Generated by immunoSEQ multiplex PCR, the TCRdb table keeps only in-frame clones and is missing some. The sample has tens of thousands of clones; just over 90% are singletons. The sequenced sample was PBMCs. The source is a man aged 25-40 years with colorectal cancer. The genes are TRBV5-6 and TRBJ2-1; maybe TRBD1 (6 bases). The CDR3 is CASSLGQRYYNEQFF. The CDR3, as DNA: TGTGCCAGCAGCTTAGGACAGAGATACTACAATGAGCAGTTCTTC.